This passage covers 20 T cell receptor beta chains from one sample sequenced in a study of tumor-infiltrating lymphocytes in primary liver carcinoma. Without any cell sorting, roughly 20-32 mg of bulk tissue yielded co-extracted RNA and DNA. A primer matching the constant region was used to make TCR beta cDNA from about 500 ng of total RNA. Libraries for TCR beta were built through three nested multiplex PCR rounds, which together made up a slightly modified ARM-PCR procedure. A C-beta reverse primer was combined with TRBV1-TRBV30 forward primers in the first two PCR rounds, and each round had around 10 cycles. From the multiplex PCR reads, TCRdb called clonotypes with MiXCR, one entry per CDR3 protein. The data contain around 80,000 distinct CDR3 sequences, approximately 69% of them seen just once; the ten biggest clones take up less than 30%. The sequenced material came from tumor-adjacent normal liver tissue. These receptors originate from a middle-aged man with primary liver carcinoma and hepatitis B virus infection.

Notes on this clonotype: The junction and the germline gene differ at one end; a read error may be behind it. This chain connects TRBV29-1 to TRBJ2-1; 14 positions agree with TRBD2. CDR1 and CDR2 (germline): SQVTM, ANQGSEA. The CDR3 length is 15 residues. The CDR3 protein is CGGGLAGGSYNEQSF. DNA for the CDR3: TGCGGCGGTGGACTAGCGGGAGGATCCTACAATGAGCAGTCCTTC.

In regard to this clonotype: Since a much larger clone is just one base distant, this may be a read error. The chain has TRBV4-2 and TRBJ1-2; tentatively, D is TRBD1 (5 bases). The CDR3 contains 14 residues. Looked up from germline, CDR1 is LGHNA and CDR2 is YNFKEQ. Here the CDR3 DNA reads TGTGCCAGCGGCCAAGATCGAACAGGCTGGGGCTACACCTTC. It specifies CASGQDRTGWGYTF.

Turning to this clonotype: This may stem from a read error, because a much larger clone lies one nucleotide away. The rearrangement uses TRBV10-3 and TRBJ2-7; TRBD1 matches 7 bases. The CDR3 totals 13 residues. V was clipped by 6 bases and J by 4 bases; unmatched bases: 6. Germline V gene data show CDR1 as ENHRY and CDR2 as SYGVKD. In nucleotides, the CDR3 is TGTGCCATCAGCGCCTCGACAGGGTACGAGCAGTACTTC. Its translation: CAISASTGYEQYF.

On this clonotype: A read error may produce the germline difference seen at one junction end. The CDR3 DNA is TGTGCCAGCAGTCTGGACAGTTATAGCAATCAGCCCCATCGTTTT. Translation gives CASSLDSYSNQPHRF. The rearrangement joins TRBV6-2 or TRBV6-3 to TRBJ1-5; D possibly corresponds to TRBD1 (6 bases). This CDR3 has 15 residues. The germline V gene encodes CDR1 MNHEY and CDR2 SVGEGT.

As regards this clonotype: This is likely a read error, given that the CDR3 carries no conserved phenylalanine or tryptophan at its end. J is TRBJ2-7 and V is TRBV5-4; D call uncertain. Germline V CDR1 and CDR2: SGHNT, YYREEE (reference sequence). CDR3 size: 13 residues. Trimming shortened V by 2 bases and J by 3 bases, and 9 bases separated the two germline ends. The CDR3 is CASSLKGFYEQYL. The DNA for the CDR3 is TGTGCCAGCAGCTTAAAGGGTTTCTACGAGCAGTACCTC.

This clonotype was found a few times. This could be a read error, since a much larger clone is one nucleotide away. The V and J genes are TRBV7-8 and TRBJ2-1; D might be TRBD2 (6 bases). CDR3 size: 15 residues. Per germline, CDR1 SGHVS and CDR2 FQNEAQ. This CDR3 reads CACSAEGGAYNEQFF. In DNA, the CDR3 is TGTGCCTGCAGCGCCGAGGGAGGTGCCTACAATGAGCAGTTCTTC. The full variable domain, with the rest looked up from reference TRBV7-8 and TRBJ2-1, is GAGVSQSPRYKVAKRGQDVALRCDPISGHVSLFWYQQALGQGPEFLTYFQNEAQLDKSGLPSDRFFAERPEGSVSTLKIQRTQQEDSAVYLCACSAEGGAYNEQFFGPGTRLTVL.

The chain has TRBV4-3 and TRBJ2-7, with D unclear. This CDR3 region has 15 residues. The germline CDR1 and CDR2 sequences are LGHNA and YSLEER. Between the trimmed V and J ends, which lost 3 bases and 2 bases, there was a span of 14 bases. The CDR3 loop reads CASSHDRHIPYEQYF. The CDR3 DNA reads TGCGCCAGCAGCCATGATCGGCATATTCCCTACGAGCAGTACTTC.

Remarks on this clonotype: One end of the junction does not line up with germline, which may come from a read error. The chain uses TRBV4-1 and TRBJ2-1; 11 bases fit TRBD2. The CDR3 covers 16 residues. Looked up from germline, CDR1 is MGHRA and CDR2 is YSYEKL. DNA for the CDR3: TGTGCCAGCAGCCAAGAGGGTCTAGCGGGGGGTAGTGAGCAGTCCTTC. Its protein is CASSQEGLAGGSEQSF.

In regard to this clonotype: The final CDR3 position lacks the conserved phenylalanine or tryptophan, pointing to a likely read error. V usage is TRBV6-6 and J usage is TRBJ2-7, with D unclear. There are 14 residues in the CDR3. Germline V gene lookup returns CDR1 MNHNY and CDR2 SVGAGI (reference sequence). The V and J ends lost 0 bases and 6 bases respectively, with 12 bases between them. The CDR3 sequence: CASSYSGRFGEQYI. For the CDR3, the DNA is TGTGCCAGCAGTTACTCTGGCAGGTTCGGCGAGCAGTACATC.

A note on this clonotype: The junction shows a germline mismatch at one end, possibly a read error. This sequence joins TRBV4-1 and TRBJ1-2; 7 positions match TRBD1. Germline V gene data show CDR1 as MGHRA and CDR2 as YSYEKL. The CDR3 has 15 amino acids. The CDR3 reads CASSQSTGVPYGYTF. CDR3 sequence (DNA): TGCGCCAGTAGCCAATCCACAGGGGTTCCCTATGGCTACACCTTC.

Comment on this clonotype: The junction does not match germline at one end; this may be a read error. The chain uses TRBV7-8 and TRBJ2-2; D possibly uses TRBD1 or TRBD2 (5 bases each). Per germline, CDR1 SGHVS and CDR2 FQNEAQ. The CDR3 has 17 residues. The CDR3 nucleotides read TGTGCCAGCAGCATCACATCACCGGGACCCTTCACCGGGGAGCTGTATTTT. It encodes CASSITSPGPFTGELYF.

Turning to this clonotype: Given a much more abundant clone one base away, this may be a read error. The CDR3 DNA reads as TGTGTCAGCAGCTTTGGAACTAGCACAGATACGCAGTATTTT. Its translation is CVSSFGTSTDTQYF. V gene TRBV11-1 combines with J gene TRBJ2-3; the D is unclear. CDR1 is SGHAT, CDR2 FQDESV, per germline (reference sequence). CDR3 size: 14 residues.

This chain uses TRBV4-2 with TRBJ2-2, with 9 positions matching TRBD1. This CDR3 comprises 16 residues. After removal of 7 bases from V and 9 bases from J, the junction contained 15 bases not matched to a gene. The germline V gene has CDR1 LGHNA and CDR2 YNFKEQ. The CDR3 nucleotides read TGTGCCAGCAACCACAATACAGGGGGCACCTCCCGGGAGCTGTTTTTT. Amino acid sequence: CASNHNTGGTSRELFF.

This clonotype has only one observation. As DNA, the CDR3 is TGTGCCACCACTCATGAAACGCATAGGGCAACGAAATGCTACTATGGCTACACCTTC. Translating it yields CATTHETHRATKCYYGYTF. This sequence joins TRBV6-6 and TRBJ1-2; the D is unclear. Germline V gene data show CDR1 as MNHNY and CDR2 as SVGAGI (reference sequence). The CDR3 spans 19 residues. V was clipped by 10 bases and J by 3 bases, with 33 bases between them.

This clonotype was found many times. This chain uses TRBV6-2 or TRBV6-3 with TRBJ2-7; 11 nucleotides agree with TRBD2. This CDR3 has 15 amino acids. Germline CDR1 MNHEY, CDR2 SVGEGT. Unmatched junction bases numbered 7, after V lost 6 bases and J lost 3 bases. CDR3 loop: CASSRRTSGHYEQYF. The CDR3 nucleotides are TGTGCCAGCAGCCGGCGGACTAGCGGGCACTACGAGCAGTACTTC.

This clonotype has a handful of counts. At one end, the junction sequence differs from germline, possibly due to a read error. The rearrangement links TRBV29-1 to TRBJ2-1; weak D call: TRBD2 (5 bases). The CDR3 runs to 16 residues. CDR1 is SQVTM and CDR2 is ANQGSEA in the germline V gene. Here the CDR3 DNA reads TGTAGCGTCGCCACGCTTCGGCCCCGGTCCCGTCAAGGGCAGTTCTTC. Its protein product is CSVATLRPRSRQGQFF.

As concerns this clonotype: One base away lies a much larger clone, so this may be a sequencing read error. The chain recombines TRBV30 with TRBJ2-2, with no clear D. The CDR3 runs 11 residues. CDR1 GTSNPN and CDR2 SVGIG come from the germline V gene (reference sequence). Trimming left V 8 bases short and J 6 bases short, with 10 bases between. The CDR3 reads CAPQGPGELFF. CDR3 nucleotides: TGTGCCCCCCAAGGGCCCGGGGAGCTGTTTTTT.

The chain is built from TRBV5-5 and TRBJ1-5, with 7 bases that match TRBD1. The J call is in doubt because the DNA end fits TRBJ2-3 better. This CDR3 is 16 amino acids long. Germline V lookup: CDR1 SGHKS, CDR2 YYEKEE (reference sequence). The CDR3 is CASSSGQTVSNQPQYF. CDR3 coding DNA: TGTGCCAGCAGCTCGGGACAGACGGTTAGCAATCAGCCCCAGTATTTT.

This clonotype was observed at least ten times. The CDR3 bases are TGCAGCGTCCTCCGGACAGGGATGAACACTGAAGCTTTCTTT. This sequence encodes CSVLRTGMNTEAFF. The V gene is TRBV29-1, the J gene TRBJ1-1, with 8 bases identical to TRBD1. Trimming took 6 bases from V and 0 from J; bases not matched to a gene: 6. CDR1 and CDR2 (germline): SQVTM, ANQGSEA. This CDR3 has 14 residues.

This clonotype is labeled as medium-sized. The rearrangement uses TRBV11-2 and TRBJ2-1; tentatively, D is TRBD1 (6 bases). With 1 base removed from V and 5 bases from J, the gap between germline ends came to 9 bases. This CDR3 region has 14 residues. CDR1 is SGHAT, CDR2 FQNNGV, per germline. CDR3 coding DNA: TGTGCCAGCAGCTTAGTTGGACAGAACAATGAGCAGTTCTTC. It is translated as CASSLVGQNNEQFF.